Presented here are 23 T cell receptor beta chains from one specimen sequenced in a study of post-analysis software for immune sequencing data. cDNA libraries for TCR beta contained unique molecular identifiers. TCRdb re-analysed the PCR reads in MiXCR, keeping a single row per CDR3 protein. This sample has approximately 400,000 distinct CDR3 sequences; 30% to 45% occur once, and the top ten carry over 10%. Whole-study results and caveats: Patients carried roughly 5 TRBV segments more frequently than controls did, and TRBV5-6, TRBV5-1 and TRBV20-1 were among them.

No antigen has been assigned to these receptors. The sequencing sample was made of blood. The receptor source for this set is a girl under 18 with multiple sclerosis.

The CDR3 bases are TGCGCCAGCAGCTTGATCGTCGGGACCGGAGGTACTGAAGCTTTCTTT. This codes for CASSLIVGTGGTEAFF. The J gene is TRBJ1-1, the V gene TRBV5-1, with TRBD1 as a possible D gene (5 bases). CDR1 SGHRS and CDR2 YFSETQ come from the germline V gene. With 1 base removed from V and 5 bases from J, the gap between germline ends came to 18 bases. This CDR3 comprises 16 residues.

This chain uses TRBV4-3 with TRBJ1-1, with D possibly TRBD1 on 6 matching bases. This CDR3 is 13 amino acids long. CDR1 and CDR2 from the germline V gene are LGHNA and YSLEER. V was shortened by 2 bases and J by 5 bases, with 9 bases between the two germline ends. The CDR3 DNA is TGCGCCAGCAGCCAAAACAGGGAAACTGAAGCTTTCTTT. Protein sequence: CASSQNRETEAFF.

V usage is TRBV28 and J usage is TRBJ1-1, with TRBD1 identical over 8 bases. Trimming removed 4 bases from V and 5 bases from J; junction bases left unmatched: 6. Germline CDR1 is MDHEN and CDR2 is SYDVKM. CDR3 length: 14 amino acids. CDR3 sequence reads: CASSSGQGVTEAFF. The CDR3 coding sequence is TGTGCCAGCAGTTCTGGACAGGGAGTGACTGAAGCTTTCTTT. Based on the CDR3 plus reference TRBV28 and TRBJ1-1, the full variable domain is DVKVTQSSRYLVKRTGEKVFLECVQDMDHENMFWYRQDPGLGLRLIYFSYDVKMKEKGDIPEGYSVSREKKERFSLILESASTNQTSMYLCASSSGQGVTEAFFGQGTRLTVV.

The chain employs TRBV6-1 and TRBJ2-5, with 10 bases fitting TRBD1. The last part of the DNA fits TRBJ2-7 better; the J call may be wrong. The CDR3 has 13 residues. Per the germline V gene, CDR1 is MNHNS and CDR2 is SASEGT. CDR3 nucleotide sequence: TGTGCCAGCAGTTCCCGGGACAGGGGCGAGCAGTACTTC. Residues: CASSSRDRGEQYF.

J is TRBJ2-1 and V is TRBV5-5; D is ambiguous. Between the trimmed V and J ends, which lost 3 bases and 10 bases, there was a span of 8 bases. Germline values: CDR1 SGHKS, CDR2 YYEKEE (reference sequence). This CDR3 region has 11 residues. CDR3 amino acids: CASSYSFEQFF. The CDR3 nucleotides are TGTGCCAGCAGCTATAGTTTCGAGCAGTTCTTC.

The sample holds a few counts of this clonotype. The rearrangement joins TRBV6-1 to TRBJ2-7; D not certain. The CDR3 runs 14 residues. In germline, CDR1 is MNHNS, CDR2 SASEGT. The V and J ends lost 8 bases and 3 bases respectively, with 17 bases between them. The CDR3 coding sequence is TGTGCCAGCCGGAACTCAGGACCAGGCTACGAGCAGTACTTC. Its protein is CASRNSGPGYEQYF.

This sequence joins TRBV12-5 and TRBJ2-7; D call uncertain. The germline gives CDR1 LGHNT, CDR2 FRNRAP. The ends were cut back, 4 bases at V and 7 bases at J, with 8 bases in the middle. The CDR3 runs 11 residues. CDR3 sequence (DNA): TGTGCTAGTGGTTCTTTTCCTGAGCAGTACTTC. It specifies CASGSFPEQYF.

This clonotype has just a few counts. The chain couples TRBV11-2 to TRBJ2-5, with D perhaps matching TRBD2 (7 bases). Trimming removed 6 bases at V and 5 bases at J, with 19 bases between. This CDR3 comprises 15 residues. Germline V gene lookup returns CDR1 SGHAT and CDR2 FQNNGV. The CDR3 is CASSLVGGLLETQYF. Here the CDR3 DNA reads TGTGCCAGCAGTCTTGTGGGGGGGCTGCTGGAGACCCAGTACTTC.

The chain is built from TRBV29-1 and TRBJ1-4; TRBD1 might be the D (5 bases). The CDR3 is 14 amino acids. The germline CDR1 and CDR2 sequences are SQVTM and ANQGSEA. Between the trimmed V and J ends, which lost 6 bases and 8 bases, there was a span of 19 bases. The CDR3 protein is CSVTGAQSLEKLFF. The CDR3 DNA is TGCAGCGTAACCGGGGCCCAATCCCTGGAAAAACTGTTTTTT. The full variable domain, rest sourced from reference TRBV29-1 and TRBJ1-4, is SAVISQKPSRDICQRGTSLTIQCQVDSQVTMMFWYRQQPGQSLTLIATANQGSEATYESGFVIDKFPISRPNLTFSTLTVSNMSPEDSSIYLCSVTGAQSLEKLFFGSGTQLSVL.

Of note for this clonotype: A much larger clone lies one base from this, so it may be a read error. The genes are TRBV5-1 and TRBJ2-1; D may be TRBD1 (6 bases). This CDR3 has 14 residues. With 4 bases removed from V and 4 bases from J, the gap between germline ends came to 12 bases. Germline CDR1 reads SGHRS; CDR2 reads YFSETQ. The DNA for the CDR3 is TGCGCCAGCAGCGGGGCAGGGGAGTACAATGAGCAGTTCTTC. It translates to CASSGAGEYNEQFF.

This clonotype has just a few counts. The chain's CDR3 is CASSSPVSEQYF. The CDR3 DNA follows: TGTGCCAGCAGTTCGCCCGTTTCCGAGCAGTACTTC. J is TRBJ2-7 and V is TRBV27, with D hard to call. V was shortened by 4 bases and J by 6 bases, with 10 bases between the two germline ends. The germline V gene encodes CDR1 MNHEY and CDR2 SMNVEV (reference sequence). This CDR3 is built from 12 residues.

The chain combines TRBV6-5 with TRBJ2-1; 9 nucleotides line up with TRBD1. This CDR3 is 15 amino acids long. V shed 2 bases and J 8 bases; nucleotides not matched to a gene: 7. Germline CDR1 reads MNHEY; CDR2 reads SVGAGI. CDR3 region: CASSYGTGSSDEQFF. The DNA of the CDR3 is TGTGCCAGCAGTTACGGGACAGGGTCTTCGGATGAGCAGTTCTTC.

This chain links TRBV5-6 with TRBJ2-1; D is unclear. The CDR3 consists of 12 residues. V was trimmed by 3 bases and J by 8 bases, leaving 9 bases between them. From germline, CDR1 is SGHDT and CDR2 YYEEEE. This CDR3 reads CASSSLGHEQFF. The CDR3 coding sequence is TGTGCCAGCAGCTCCCTGGGCCATGAGCAGTTCTTC.

This clonotype was found a few times. The chain combines TRBV29-1 with TRBJ2-3, with TRBD1 as a possible D gene (5 bases). The germline V gene has CDR1 SQVTM and CDR2 ANQGSEA. CDR3 length equals 14 residues. Trimming removed 6 bases at V and 2 bases at J, with 15 bases between. CDR3 sequence reads: CSVGQGALTDTQYF. DNA of the CDR3: TGCAGCGTCGGTCAAGGGGCCCTCACAGATACGCAGTATTTT.

The table lists this clonotype with a few counts. The chain joins TRBV5-1 to TRBJ2-5, with 11 bases aligning to TRBD1. V shed 4 bases and J 5 bases; nucleotides not matched to a gene: 7. This CDR3 is built from 15 residues. CDR1 and CDR2 (germline): SGHRS, YFSETQ. This chain's CDR3 is CASSGGQGDHETQYF. As DNA, the CDR3 is TGCGCCAGCAGCGGGGGACAGGGGGATCACGAGACCCAGTACTTC.

The rearrangement joins TRBV4-2 to TRBJ2-6; a weak D match, TRBD1 (6 bases). The germline V gene encodes CDR1 LGHNA and CDR2 YNFKEQ. V lost 0 bases and J lost 2, with 8 bases in between. The CDR3 spans 16 residues. The CDR3 reads CASSQEPGAGANVLTF. The CDR3 coding sequence is TGTGCCAGCAGCCAAGAACCAGGGGCTGGGGCCAACGTCCTGACTTTC.

The DNA of the CDR3 is TGCGCCAGCAGCCAAATGGCGGGGGCCTCCTACGAGCAGTACTTC. Amino acids: CASSQMAGASYEQYF. The V and J genes are TRBV4-1 and TRBJ2-7; a possible D gene is TRBD2 (7 bases). With 2 bases removed from V and 0 bases from J, the gap between germline ends came to 11 bases. Germline CDR1 is MGHRA and CDR2 is YSYEKL. The CDR3 consists of 15 residues.

This clonotype was observed a handful of times. The chain couples TRBV9 to TRBJ2-5; perhaps TRBD1 as D (5 bases). V was pared by 0 bases and J by 0 bases, with 9 bases between. Per germline, CDR1 SGDLS and CDR2 YYNGEE. The CDR3 contains 15 residues. In nucleotides, the CDR3 is TGTGCCAGCAGCGTAGGCAGGGTAAACCAAGAGACCCAGTACTTC. Amino acid sequence: CASSVGRVNQETQYF.

V usage is TRBV7-9 and J usage is TRBJ2-1; TRBD1 might be the D (6 bases). The V end lost 5 bases, the J end lost 4 bases, and 9 bases lay between the germline ends. Germline V CDR1 and CDR2: SEHNR, FQNEAQ (reference sequence). This CDR3 comprises 13 residues. The CDR3 DNA follows: TGTGCCAGCAGCGCGACAGGTTACAATGAGCAGTTCTTC. Protein: CASSATGYNEQFF.

The gene calls are TRBV7-8 and TRBJ2-1; D is unresolved. The V end lost 4 bases, the J end lost 9 bases, and 16 bases lay between the germline ends. CDR1 and CDR2 (germline): SGHVS, FQNEAQ. There are 14 residues in the CDR3. This CDR3 reads CASSYSTPTAEQFF. The CDR3 region has the DNA TGTGCCAGCAGCTATTCGACTCCAACGGCTGAGCAGTTCTTC.

The J gene is TRBJ2-7, the V gene TRBV7-9, with 9 bases lining up with TRBD1. Per the germline V gene, CDR1 is SEHNR and CDR2 is FQNEAQ (reference sequence). Trimming removed 5 bases from V and 4 bases from J; junction bases left unmatched: 6. The CDR3 has 14 residues. The CDR3 DNA sequence: TGTGCCAGCAGCAACCCGGACAGGGGTTACGAGCAGTACTTC. Protein sequence: CASSNPDRGYEQYF.

The gene calls are TRBV12-3 or TRBV12-4 and TRBJ2-7, with D possibly matching TRBD2 (5 bases). With 7 bases removed from V and 2 bases from J, the gap between germline ends came to 12 bases. The CDR3 sequence is 13 residues long. CDR3 sequence: CASTLDYAYEQYF. DNA of the CDR3: TGTGCCAGCACCCTTGACTATGCCTACGAGCAGTACTTC.

A few counts support this clonotype. This chain links TRBV7-2 with TRBJ2-1; D is unresolved. Trimming pared 1 base from V and 9 bases from J, leaving 10 bases between. Germline CDR1 and CDR2: SGHTA and FQGNSA. The CDR3 runs to 13 residues. In DNA, the CDR3 is TGTGCCAGCAGCTTAGTCCTGTCTGGTGAGCAGTTCTTC. Its protein product is CASSLVLSGEQFF.